This T cell receptor beta chain emerged from a study of cytomegalovirus exposure and HLA in healthy donors. Whole-study results and caveats: Researchers reportedly found TCR beta sequences accurately predicted most subjects' HLA-A and HLA-B alleles. Cytomegalovirus status was reportedly diagnosed by the classifier with high specificity and sensitivity. A later analysis showed HLA-associated TCR beta chains outstripping equally common others in clonal expansion. With later analysis, a missense DCLRE1C variant became linked to TCR beta V- and J-gene trimming.

Trimming pared 4 bases from V and 1 base from J, leaving 10 bases between. The length of the CDR3 is 14 residues. Germline V lookup: CDR1 MGHRA, CDR2 YSYEKL. A multiplex PCR was run with 60 Vbeta primers and 13 Jbeta primers. Repertoires were generated with immunoSEQ multiplex PCR, while TCRdb's copy carries only in-frame clones and drops some. The sample lists approximately 110,000 clones, about 80% occurring once. This clone was counted only a few times. As yet, its antigen is unknown. Specimen: PBMCs. This TCR was sampled from a young man in good health and CMV-seronegative. The chain couples TRBV4-1 to TRBJ1-1; D perhaps matches TRBD1 (6 bases). The CDR3: CASSLRGQNTEAFF. CDR3 nucleotide sequence: TGCGCCAGCAGCCTTAGGGGACAGAACACTGAAGCTTTCTTT.